The T cell receptor beta chain under discussion was sequenced for a study of T-cell memory formation after mild COVID-19. One entry per CDR3 protein results from TCRdb running MiXCR on the 5' RACE reads. Seen here are fewer than 400,000 distinct CDR3 sequences, about 16% observed once, and the top ten hold approximately 21%. Study-wide findings and caveats: Cross-reactive memory seemingly joined, as some responding clones were found in pre-infection memory. A second wave of clones peaked on day 37, and their SARS-CoV-2 specificity went unconfirmed.

CDR3 length: 15 residues. Germline-derived CDR1 and CDR2 are MDHEN and SYDVKM. The ends lost 5 bases at V and 3 bases at J; junction bases unmatched: 8. In the case of this clonotype: Its antigen is as yet unknown.

The TCR sequence derives from a man aged 18 to 29 who had mild COVID-19 (a few samples of this study predate the infection). Cell type and time point are not known. The V gene is TRBV28, the J gene TRBJ2-5; 8 bases align to TRBD1. The sample taken for sequencing was PBMCs or a T cell subset sorted from them (not recorded which). CDR3 coding DNA: TGTGCCAGCAGTACAAGACAGGGGTTGGAAGAGACCCAGTACTTC. This gives the protein CASSTRQGLEETQYF.